This entry is about one T cell receptor (beta chain). Original handling: Reference gene primer amplification gave estimated nucleated cell counts. Profiled with immunoSEQ multiplex PCR; TCRdb holds only in-frame clones, not every one. D and trimming come from the DNA, and the V and J calls and clone size come from that table. The sample contains tens of thousands of clones, roughly nine tenths of which appear only once. This entry comes from a study of blood T cell repertoires in COVID-19. Trimming at V came to 5 bases and at J to 5 bases, leaving 3 bases not matched to a gene. The CDR3 runs 11 residues. Germline values: CDR1 SQVTM, CDR2 ANQGSEA.

Sequenced: peripheral blood. The chain links TRBV29-1 to TRBJ2-7; 7 nucleotides agree with TRBD1. This TCR derives from a woman aged 80 or older with active COVID-19. The CDR3 DNA follows: TGCAGCGTTCTAGGGGGCCACGAGCAGTACTTC. It encodes CSVLGGHEQYF.